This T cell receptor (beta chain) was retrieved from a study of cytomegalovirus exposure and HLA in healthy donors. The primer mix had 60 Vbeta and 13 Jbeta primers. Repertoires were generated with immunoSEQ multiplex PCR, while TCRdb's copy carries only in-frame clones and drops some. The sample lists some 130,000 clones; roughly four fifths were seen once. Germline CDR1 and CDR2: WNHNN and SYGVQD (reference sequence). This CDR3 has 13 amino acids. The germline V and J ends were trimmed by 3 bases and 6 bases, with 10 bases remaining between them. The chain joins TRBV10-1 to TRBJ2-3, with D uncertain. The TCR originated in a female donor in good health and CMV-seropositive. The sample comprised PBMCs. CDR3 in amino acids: CASSDLNRDTQYF. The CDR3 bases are TGCGCCAGCAGTGACCTGAATCGGGATACGCAGTATTTT.